This T cell receptor beta chain was retrieved from a study of a mutant IDH1 vaccine in newly diagnosed glioma. Study at large: Vaccines were first given 4-6 weeks after radiotherapy alone, or with temozolomide cycles. Antecedent treatment encompassed radiotherapy, temozolomide, or their combination; the majority received both.

A word on this clone: As yet, its antigen is unknown.

The table came from immunoSEQ multiplex PCR; TCRdb's copy has only in-frame clones and leaves some out. The data contain about 56,000 clones, roughly 80% of them singletons. Study-level results: Any relationship between pseudoprogression and changes in top peripheral T cell clonotypes seemed absent.

Time point specified: week 47, end of study. The content of each vaccine dose was 300 ug of mutant IDH1 20-mer peptide, and topical imiquimod accompanied it. V lost 6 bases, J lost 3 bases, and 11 bases lay in between. Germline CDR1 is MDHEN and CDR2 is SYDVKM. The length of the CDR3 is 13 residues. The V gene is TRBV28, the J gene TRBJ1-2; D is ambiguous. Source: PBMCs, taken from a glioma patient whose treatment included an IDH1 peptide vaccine. The receptor comes from a man in his forties or fifties with glioma. The CDR3 DNA reads TGTGCCAGCAGCCTTGGGTTGGACTATGGCTACACCTTC. Its translation is CASSLGLDYGYTF.